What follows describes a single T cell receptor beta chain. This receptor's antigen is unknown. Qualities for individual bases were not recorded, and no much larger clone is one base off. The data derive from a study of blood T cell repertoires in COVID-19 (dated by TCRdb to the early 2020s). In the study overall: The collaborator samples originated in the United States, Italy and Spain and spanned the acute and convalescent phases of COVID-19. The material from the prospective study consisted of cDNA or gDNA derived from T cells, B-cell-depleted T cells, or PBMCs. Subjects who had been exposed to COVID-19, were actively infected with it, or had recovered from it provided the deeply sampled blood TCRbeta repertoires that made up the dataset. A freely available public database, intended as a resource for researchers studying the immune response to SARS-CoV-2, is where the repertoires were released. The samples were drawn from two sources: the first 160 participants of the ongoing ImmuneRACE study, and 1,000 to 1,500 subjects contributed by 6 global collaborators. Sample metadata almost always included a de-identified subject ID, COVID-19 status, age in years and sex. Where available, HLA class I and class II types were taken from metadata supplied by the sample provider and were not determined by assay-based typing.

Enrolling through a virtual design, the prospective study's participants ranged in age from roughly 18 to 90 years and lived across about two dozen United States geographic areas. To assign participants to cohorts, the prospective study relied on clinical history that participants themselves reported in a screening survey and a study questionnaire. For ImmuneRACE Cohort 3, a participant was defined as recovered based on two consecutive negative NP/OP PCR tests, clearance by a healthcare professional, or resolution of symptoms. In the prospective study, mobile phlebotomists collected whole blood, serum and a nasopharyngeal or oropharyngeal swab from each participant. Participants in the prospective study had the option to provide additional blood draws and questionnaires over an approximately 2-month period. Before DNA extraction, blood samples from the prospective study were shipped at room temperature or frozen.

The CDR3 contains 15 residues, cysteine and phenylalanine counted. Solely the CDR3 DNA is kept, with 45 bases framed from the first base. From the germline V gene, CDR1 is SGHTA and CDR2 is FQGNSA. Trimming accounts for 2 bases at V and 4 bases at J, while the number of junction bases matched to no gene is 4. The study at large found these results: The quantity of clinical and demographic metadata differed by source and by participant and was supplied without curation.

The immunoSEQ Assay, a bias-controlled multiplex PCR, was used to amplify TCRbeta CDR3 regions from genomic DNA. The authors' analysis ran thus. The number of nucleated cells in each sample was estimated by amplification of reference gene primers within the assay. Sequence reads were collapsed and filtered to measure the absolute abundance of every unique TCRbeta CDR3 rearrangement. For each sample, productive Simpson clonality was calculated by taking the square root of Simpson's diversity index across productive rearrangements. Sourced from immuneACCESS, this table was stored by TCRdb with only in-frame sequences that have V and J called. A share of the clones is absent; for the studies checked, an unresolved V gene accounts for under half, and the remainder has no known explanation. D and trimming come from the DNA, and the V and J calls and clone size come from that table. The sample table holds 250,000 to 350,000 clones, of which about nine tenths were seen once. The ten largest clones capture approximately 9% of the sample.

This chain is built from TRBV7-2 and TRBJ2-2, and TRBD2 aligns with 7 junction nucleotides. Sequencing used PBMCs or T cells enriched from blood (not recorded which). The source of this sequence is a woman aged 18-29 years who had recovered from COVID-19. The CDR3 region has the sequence CASSLSAGPTGELFF. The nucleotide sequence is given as TGTGCCAGCAGCTTATCAGCGGGGCCCACCGGGGAGCTGTTTTTT.